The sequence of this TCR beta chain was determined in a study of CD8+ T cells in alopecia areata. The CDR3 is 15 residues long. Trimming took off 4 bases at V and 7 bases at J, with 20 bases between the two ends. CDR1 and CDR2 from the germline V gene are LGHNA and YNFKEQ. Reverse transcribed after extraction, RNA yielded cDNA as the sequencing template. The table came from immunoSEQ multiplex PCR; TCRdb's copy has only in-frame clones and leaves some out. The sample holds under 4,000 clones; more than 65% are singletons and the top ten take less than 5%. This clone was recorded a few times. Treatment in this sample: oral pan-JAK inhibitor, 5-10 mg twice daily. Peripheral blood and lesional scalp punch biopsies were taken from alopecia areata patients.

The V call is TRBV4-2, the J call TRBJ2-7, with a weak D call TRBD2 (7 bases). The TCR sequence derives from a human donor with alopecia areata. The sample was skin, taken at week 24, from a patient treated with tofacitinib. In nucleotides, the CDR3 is TGTGCCAGCAGCCCAGTTTGGGCGGGGGCGAGTGAGCAGTACTTC. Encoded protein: CASSPVWAGASEQYF.